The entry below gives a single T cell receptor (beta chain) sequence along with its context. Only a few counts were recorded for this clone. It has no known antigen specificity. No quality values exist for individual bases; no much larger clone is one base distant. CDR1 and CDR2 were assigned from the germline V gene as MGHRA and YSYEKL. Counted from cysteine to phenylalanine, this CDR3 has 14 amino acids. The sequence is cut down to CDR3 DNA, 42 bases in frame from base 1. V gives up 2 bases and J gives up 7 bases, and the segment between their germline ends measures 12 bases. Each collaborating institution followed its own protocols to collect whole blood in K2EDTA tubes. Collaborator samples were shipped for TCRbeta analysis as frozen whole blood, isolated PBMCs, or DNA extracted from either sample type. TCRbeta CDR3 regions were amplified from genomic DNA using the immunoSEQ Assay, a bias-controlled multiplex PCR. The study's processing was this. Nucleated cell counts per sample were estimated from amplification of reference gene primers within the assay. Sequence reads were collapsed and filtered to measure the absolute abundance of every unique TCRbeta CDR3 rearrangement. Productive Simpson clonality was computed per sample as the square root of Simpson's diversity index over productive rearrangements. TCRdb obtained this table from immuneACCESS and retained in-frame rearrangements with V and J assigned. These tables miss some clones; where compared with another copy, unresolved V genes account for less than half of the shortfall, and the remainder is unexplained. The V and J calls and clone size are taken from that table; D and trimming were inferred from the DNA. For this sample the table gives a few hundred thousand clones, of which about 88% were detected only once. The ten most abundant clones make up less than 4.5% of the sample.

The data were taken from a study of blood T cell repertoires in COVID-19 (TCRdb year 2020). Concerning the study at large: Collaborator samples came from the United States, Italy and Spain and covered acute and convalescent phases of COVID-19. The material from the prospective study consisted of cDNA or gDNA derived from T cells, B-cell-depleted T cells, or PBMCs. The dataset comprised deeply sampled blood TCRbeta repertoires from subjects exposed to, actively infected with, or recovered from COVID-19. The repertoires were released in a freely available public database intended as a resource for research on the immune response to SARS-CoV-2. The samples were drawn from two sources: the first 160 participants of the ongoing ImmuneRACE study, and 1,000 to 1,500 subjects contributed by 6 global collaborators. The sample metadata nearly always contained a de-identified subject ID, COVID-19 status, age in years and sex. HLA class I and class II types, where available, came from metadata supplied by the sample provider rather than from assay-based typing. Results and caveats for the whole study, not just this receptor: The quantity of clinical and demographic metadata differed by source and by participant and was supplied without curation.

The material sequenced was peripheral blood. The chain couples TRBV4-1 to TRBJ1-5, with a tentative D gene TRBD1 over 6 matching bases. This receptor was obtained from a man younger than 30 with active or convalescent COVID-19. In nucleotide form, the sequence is TGCGCCAGCAGCCAATACGGGGGGGCCCAGCCCCAGCATTTT. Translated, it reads CASSQYGGAQPQHF.